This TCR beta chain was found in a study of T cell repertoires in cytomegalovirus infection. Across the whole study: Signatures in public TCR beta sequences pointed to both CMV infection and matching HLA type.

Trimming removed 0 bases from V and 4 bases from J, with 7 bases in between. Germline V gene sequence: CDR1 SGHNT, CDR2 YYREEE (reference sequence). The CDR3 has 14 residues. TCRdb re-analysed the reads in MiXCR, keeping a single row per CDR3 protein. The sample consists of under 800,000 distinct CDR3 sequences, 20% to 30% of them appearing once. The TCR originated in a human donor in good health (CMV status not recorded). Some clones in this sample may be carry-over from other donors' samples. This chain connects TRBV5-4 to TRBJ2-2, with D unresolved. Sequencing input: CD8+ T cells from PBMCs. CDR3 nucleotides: TGTGCCAGCAGCTTGGCCAGAACCACCGGGGAGCTGTTTTTT. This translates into CASSLARTTGELFF.